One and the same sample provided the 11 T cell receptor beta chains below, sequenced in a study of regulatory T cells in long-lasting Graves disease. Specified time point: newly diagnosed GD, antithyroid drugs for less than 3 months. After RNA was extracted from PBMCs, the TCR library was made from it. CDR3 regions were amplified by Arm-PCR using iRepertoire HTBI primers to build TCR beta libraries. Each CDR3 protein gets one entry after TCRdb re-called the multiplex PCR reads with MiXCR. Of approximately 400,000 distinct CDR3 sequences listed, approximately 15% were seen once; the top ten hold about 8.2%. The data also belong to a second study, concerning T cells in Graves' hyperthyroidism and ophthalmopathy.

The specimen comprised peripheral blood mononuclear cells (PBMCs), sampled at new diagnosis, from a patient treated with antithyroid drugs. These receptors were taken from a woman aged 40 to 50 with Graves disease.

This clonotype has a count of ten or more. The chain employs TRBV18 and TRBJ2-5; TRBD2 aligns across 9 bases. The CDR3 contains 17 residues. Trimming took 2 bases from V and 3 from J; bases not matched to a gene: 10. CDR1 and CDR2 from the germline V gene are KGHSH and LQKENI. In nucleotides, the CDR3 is TGTGCCAGCTCACCAATGTCTTCTAGCGGGACTAAAGAGACCCAGTACTTC. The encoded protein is CASSPMSSSGTKETQYF.

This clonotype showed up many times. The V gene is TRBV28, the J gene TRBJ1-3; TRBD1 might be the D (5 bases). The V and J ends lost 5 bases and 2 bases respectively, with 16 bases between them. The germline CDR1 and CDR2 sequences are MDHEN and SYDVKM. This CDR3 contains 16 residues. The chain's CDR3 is CASSTRVIGTGNTIYF. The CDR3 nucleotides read TGTGCCAGCAGTACCAGGGTTATAGGAACTGGAAACACCATATATTTT.

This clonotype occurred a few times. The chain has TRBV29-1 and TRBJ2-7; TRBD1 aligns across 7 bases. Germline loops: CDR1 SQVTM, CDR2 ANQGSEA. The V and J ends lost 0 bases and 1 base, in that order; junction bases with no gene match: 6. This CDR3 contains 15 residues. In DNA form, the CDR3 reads TGCAGCGTTGAAGAAGTTGCAGGGGGATCCTACGAGCAGTACTTC. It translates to CSVEEVAGGSYEQYF.

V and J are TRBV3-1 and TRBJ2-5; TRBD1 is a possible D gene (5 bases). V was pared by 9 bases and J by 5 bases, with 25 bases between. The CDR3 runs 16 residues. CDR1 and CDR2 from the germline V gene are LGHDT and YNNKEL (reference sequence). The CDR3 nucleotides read TGTGCCAGTAACTCCCCCCTGGGGCTAGTCGGGGAGACCCAGTACTTC. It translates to CASNSPLGLVGETQYF.

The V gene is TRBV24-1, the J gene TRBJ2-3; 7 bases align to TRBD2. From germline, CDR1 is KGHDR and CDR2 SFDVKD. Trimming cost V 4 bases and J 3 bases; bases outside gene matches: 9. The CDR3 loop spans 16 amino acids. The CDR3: CATSDPYREVTDTQYF. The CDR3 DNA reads TGTGCCACCAGTGACCCTTACCGGGAGGTGACAGATACGCAGTATTTT.

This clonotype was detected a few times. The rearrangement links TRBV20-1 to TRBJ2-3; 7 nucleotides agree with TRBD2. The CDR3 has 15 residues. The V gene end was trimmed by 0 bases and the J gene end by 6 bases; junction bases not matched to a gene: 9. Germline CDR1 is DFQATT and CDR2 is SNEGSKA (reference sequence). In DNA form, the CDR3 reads TGCAGTGCTAGAGATAAAGGGAGGGCCCGGGATACGCAGTATTTT. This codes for CSARDKGRARDTQYF.

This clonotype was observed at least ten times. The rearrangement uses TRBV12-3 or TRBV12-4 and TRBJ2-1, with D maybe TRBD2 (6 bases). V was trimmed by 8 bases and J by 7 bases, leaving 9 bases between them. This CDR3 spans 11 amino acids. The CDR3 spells CASLGGNEQFF. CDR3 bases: TGTGCCAGCCTGGGGGGTAATGAGCAGTTCTTC.

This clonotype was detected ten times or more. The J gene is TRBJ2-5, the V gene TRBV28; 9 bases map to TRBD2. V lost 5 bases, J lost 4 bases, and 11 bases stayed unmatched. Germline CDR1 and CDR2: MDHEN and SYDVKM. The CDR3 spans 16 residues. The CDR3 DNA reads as TGTGCCAGCAGTGATTTGGGGGTAGCGGGAGTAGAGACCCAGTACTTC. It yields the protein CASSDLGVAGVETQYF. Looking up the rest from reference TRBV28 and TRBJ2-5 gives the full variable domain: DVKVTQSSRYLVKRTGEKVFLECVQDMDHENMFWYRQDPGLGLRLIYFSYDVKMKEKGDIPEGYSVSREKKERFSLILESASTNQTSMYLCASSDLGVAGVETQYFGPGTRLLVL.

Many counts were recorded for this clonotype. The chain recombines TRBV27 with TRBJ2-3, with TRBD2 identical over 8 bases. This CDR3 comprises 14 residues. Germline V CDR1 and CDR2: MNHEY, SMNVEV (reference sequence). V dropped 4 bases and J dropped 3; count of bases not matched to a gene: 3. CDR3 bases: TGTGCCAGCAGTTATACTAGCGGAACAGATACGCAGTATTTT. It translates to CASSYTSGTDTQYF.

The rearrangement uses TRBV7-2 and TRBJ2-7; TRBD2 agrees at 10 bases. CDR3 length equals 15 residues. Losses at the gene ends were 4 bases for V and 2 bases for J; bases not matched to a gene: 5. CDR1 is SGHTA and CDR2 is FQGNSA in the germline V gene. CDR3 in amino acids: CASSSASGSTYEQYF. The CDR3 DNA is TGTGCCAGCAGCTCCGCTAGCGGGAGTACCTACGAGCAGTACTTC. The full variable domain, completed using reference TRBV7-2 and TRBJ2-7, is GAGVSQSPSNKVTEKGKDVELRCDPISGHTALYWYRQSLGQGLEFLIYFQGNSAPDKSGLPSDRFSAERTGGSVSTLTIQRTQQEDSAVYLCASSSASGSTYEQYFGPGTRLTVT.

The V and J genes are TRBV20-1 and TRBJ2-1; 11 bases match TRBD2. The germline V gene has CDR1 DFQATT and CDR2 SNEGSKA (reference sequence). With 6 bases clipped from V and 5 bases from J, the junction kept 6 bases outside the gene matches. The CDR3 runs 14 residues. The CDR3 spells CSAATSGTNNEQFF. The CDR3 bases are TGCAGTGCAGCGACTAGCGGGACCAACAATGAGCAGTTCTTC.